These T cell receptor beta chains were read from a single sample in a study of T-cell memory formation after mild COVID-19. TCRdb redid the calling of the 5' RACE reads with MiXCR, one entry per CDR3 protein. This table holds fewer than 50,000 distinct CDR3 sequences, approximately 7% found once. What was sequenced was PBMCs or a T cell subset sorted from them (not recorded which). The receptors here all came from a man aged 18 to 29 who had mild COVID-19 (a few samples of this study predate the infection). Cell type and time point are not known. The CDR3 runs from the conserved cysteine through the conserved F or W. D genes are given only for firm matches. A clone size is listed for some rows: how often the clone was seen (once, few, many), or a class if it is expanded.

>TRBV6-2/TRBV6-3|TRBJ1-1|-|few
TGTGCCAGCAGTTTACAGGGCCGGGGGAACACTGAAGCTTTCTTT
CASSLQGRGNTEAFF
>TRBV7-2|TRBJ1-4|-|-
TGTGCCAGCAGCCCACACACAACTAATGAAAAACTGTTTTTT
CASSPHTTNEKLFF
>TRBV6-5|TRBJ2-4|TRBD2|-
TGTGCCAGCAGTGGACTAGATAACATTCAGTACTTC
CASSGLDNIQYF
>TRBV15|TRBJ2-3|-|many
TGTGCCACCAGCAGAGAACACACAGATACGCAGTATTTT
CATSREHTDTQYF
>TRBV20-1|TRBJ1-6|-|few
TGCAGTGCTAGAGATCAATTTAGGGGCCGCAATTCACCCCTCCACTTT
CSARDQFRGRNSPLHF
>TRBV20-1|TRBJ1-2|-|-
TGCAGTGCTAGAGATGCCCCTGGGGCCGTGGGCTACACCTTC
CSARDAPGAVGYTF
>TRBV28|TRBJ2-5|TRBD2|-
TGTGCCAGCCAAGCGGGGGGACAGCAAGAGACCCAGTACTTC
CASQAGGQQETQYF
>TRBV5-1|TRBJ2-3|-|many
TGCGCCAGCAGCTTGGCCTATACGCAGTATTTT
CASSLAYTQYF
>TRBV5-5|TRBJ1-1|TRBD1|few
TGTGCCAGCAGCCCACGGACAGGGGGCTCGAACACTGAAGCTTTCTTT
CASSPRTGGSNTEAFF
>TRBV28|TRBJ2-5|TRBD2|many
TGTGCCAGCAGTTTGGCGGGGGGAGGAGAGACCCAGTACTTC
CASSLAGGGETQYF
>TRBV7-2|TRBJ1-6|-|many
TGTGCCAGCAGCTTCCCGGACAGAGATAATTCACCCCTCCACTTT
CASSFPDRDNSPLHF
>TRBV5-4|TRBJ2-3|-|few
TGTGCCAGCAGGGGTAGCACAGATACGCAGTATTTT
CASRGSTDTQYF
>TRBV5-1|TRBJ2-1|-|-
TGCGCCAGCAGCCCCGGCTGGTCGGGTAATGAGCAGTTCTTC
CASSPGWSGNEQFF
>TRBV7-2|TRBJ2-5|-|many
TGTGCCAGCAGCCGAACATATTATCGACAAGAGACCCAGTACTTC
CASSRTYYRQETQYF
>TRBV7-9|TRBJ2-1|TRBD2|many
TGTGCCAGCAGCTTTTTAGTGGGACTAGGGCCAAATGAGCAGTTCTTC
CASSFLVGLGPNEQFF
>TRBV11-2|TRBJ2-3|-|few
TGTGCCAGCAGCTTTCTAGCGTCAGATACGCAGTATTTT
CASSFLASDTQYF
>TRBV6-4|TRBJ1-5|-|few
TGTGCCACCCCGCGAAGCAATCAGCCCCAGCATTTT
CATPRSNQPQHF
>TRBV11-2|TRBJ1-6|-|-
TGTGCCAGCAGCTCCAGACCAGGGAAGAATTCACCCCTCCACTTT
CASSSRPGKNSPLHF
>TRBV5-6|TRBJ1-1|-|many
TGTGCCAGCACCCTTTATAGCGTTAGGACTGAAGCTTTCTTT
CASTLYSVRTEAFF
>TRBV6-6|TRBJ2-5|-|many
TGTGCCAGCAGTGACTCCGCAGGGCAAGAGACCCAGTACTTC
CASSDSAGQETQYF